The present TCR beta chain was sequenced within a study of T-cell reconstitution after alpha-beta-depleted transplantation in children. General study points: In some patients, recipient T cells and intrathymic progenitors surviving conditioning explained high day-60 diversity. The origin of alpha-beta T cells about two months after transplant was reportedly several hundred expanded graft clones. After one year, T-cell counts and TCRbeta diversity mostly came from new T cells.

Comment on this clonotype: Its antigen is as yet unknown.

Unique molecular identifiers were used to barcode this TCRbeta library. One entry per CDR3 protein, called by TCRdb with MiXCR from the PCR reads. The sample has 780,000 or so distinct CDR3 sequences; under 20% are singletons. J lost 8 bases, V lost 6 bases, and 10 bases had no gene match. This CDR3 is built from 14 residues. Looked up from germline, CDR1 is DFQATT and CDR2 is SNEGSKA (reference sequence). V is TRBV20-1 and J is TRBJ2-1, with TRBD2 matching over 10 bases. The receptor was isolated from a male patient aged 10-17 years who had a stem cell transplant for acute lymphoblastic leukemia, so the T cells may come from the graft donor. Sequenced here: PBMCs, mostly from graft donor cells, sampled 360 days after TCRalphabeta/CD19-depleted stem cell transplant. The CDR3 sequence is CSATTPGTSDEQFF. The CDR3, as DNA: TGCAGTGCAACCACCCCGGGGACTAGCGATGAGCAGTTCTTC.